The clone carrying this T cell receptor (beta chain) has a handful of counts. No antigen is known for it. This beta chain represents an off-target read in a library built for alpha chains; its size is of limited meaning. The data belong to a study of glioma-infiltrating T cells. Study-level points and caveats: Gliomas, especially low-grade, showed above-expected tissue-blood divergence; non-neoplastic patients showed below.

Deletions cut 3 bases from V and 3 bases from J, with 9 bases between. This CDR3 spans 13 amino acids. Amplification of TCR alpha and beta CDR3 regions from RNA used iRepertoire nested multiplex PCR. One-step reverse transcription and amplification started from around 100-400 ng of tissue mRNA or PBMC total RNA. TCRdb reanalysed the multiplex PCR reads using MiXCR and keeps one entry per CDR3 protein. Here the sample spans fewer than 450 distinct CDR3 sequences, 20% to 30% being singletons. Sequencing was performed on glioma tissue, nonneoplastic brain tissue, or PBMCs (not recorded which). The chain uses TRBV12-3 or TRBV12-4 and TRBJ2-7; D is unresolved. The clonotype was recovered from a human donor with low-grade glioma or glioblastoma, undergoing nonglioma brain surgery, or in good health (not recorded which). The CDR3 reads CASSLSVYYEQYF. The CDR3 region has the DNA TGTGCCAGCAGTTTGTCGGTATACTACGAGCAGTACTTC.